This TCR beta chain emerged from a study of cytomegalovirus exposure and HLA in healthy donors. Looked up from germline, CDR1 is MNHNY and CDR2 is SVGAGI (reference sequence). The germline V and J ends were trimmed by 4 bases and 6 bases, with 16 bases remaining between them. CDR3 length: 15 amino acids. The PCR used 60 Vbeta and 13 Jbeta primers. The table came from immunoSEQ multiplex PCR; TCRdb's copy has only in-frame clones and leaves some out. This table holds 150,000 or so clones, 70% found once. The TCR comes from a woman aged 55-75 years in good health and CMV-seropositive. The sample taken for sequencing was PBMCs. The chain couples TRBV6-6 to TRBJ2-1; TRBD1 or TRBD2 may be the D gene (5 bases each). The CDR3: CASSSSGYGGNEQFF. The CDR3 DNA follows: TGTGCCAGCAGTTCCTCAGGGTACGGAGGCAATGAGCAGTTCTTC.